This TCR beta chain emerged from a study of shared clonotypes between healthy human individuals. Study-level results: Limitation of the genetic and exposure-history diversity represented came from the few donors.

Over several immunoSEQ plates, each subset's genomic DNA was distributed in even portions. This table comes from immunoSEQ multiplex PCR, and its TCRdb copy is limited to in-frame clones, with some not included. The repertoire holds about half a million clones, with roughly 85% as singletons. A remark on this clone: What it binds is unknown.

The CDR3 is 15 residues long. In germline, CDR1 is MNHNY, CDR2 SVGAGI (reference sequence). The ends lost 4 bases at V and 2 bases at J; junction bases unmatched: 4. Recent acute infections and vaccinations were absent in the healthy HIV-negative adult donors. V is TRBV6-6 and J is TRBJ2-7; TRBD2 aligns across 11 bases. The TCR was taken from a woman aged 40 to 50 in good health. Some clones in this sample may be carry-over from other donors' samples. Sequenced: PBMCs. The CDR3, as DNA: TGTGCCAGCAGTTCTCCGGGACTAGCGGCCTACGAGCAGTACTTC. Translating gives CASSSPGLAAYEQYF.